The clone carrying this T cell receptor beta chain was seen once. The data derive from a study of shared T cell receptors in the human thymus. Produced via immunoSEQ multiplex PCR; TCRdb's table is partial and in-frame only. The sample lists about 710,000 clones; 80% to 90% were seen once. CDR1 and CDR2 from the germline V gene are MNHEY and SVGAGI. The CDR3 sequence is 15 residues long. This sample was also put to use in a study of human thymus T cells. That paper adds: Congenital heart defects were the reason for the corrective surgery that the donors, healthy Finnish infants, were having. Thymus specimens were resections from corrective heart surgery. Thymic and blood repertoires seemed to favor certain V and J genes. Related research described strongly overlapping thymic repertoires in unrelated people.

The chain carries TRBV6-5 and TRBJ2-5; 12 positions agree with TRBD2. The closer fit of TRBJ2-7 to the DNA end suggests the J call may be wrong. Sequenced sample: thymocytes. The origin of this receptor is a boy in the first two years of life with a congenital heart defect. The CDR3 spells CASSSSGRASYEQYF. The DNA for the CDR3 is TGTGCCAGCAGTTCTAGCGGGAGGGCCTCGTACGAGCAGTACTTC.